The 20 T cell receptor beta chains given below trace back to one sample, sequenced in a study of blood T cell repertoires in COVID-19. Clones were read by immunoSEQ multiplex PCR, and TCRdb kept only the in-frame ones, dropping some. The top ten hold over 6% of the sample, which has around 370,000 clones, around 86% seen once. The material sequenced was peripheral blood. The receptors were sampled from a woman aged 45-65 years with COVID-19, enrolled during active disease.

The chain combines TRBV18 with TRBJ1-5; D may be TRBD1 (6 bases). Germline V lookup: CDR1 KGHSH, CDR2 LQKENI. CDR3 length: 15 amino acids. Trimming removed 4 bases from V and 0 bases from J, with 10 bases in between. The CDR3 bases are TGTGCCAGCTCACTCCAGGGGAATAGCAATCAGCCCCAGCATTTT. It is translated as CASSLQGNSNQPQHF.

The chain recombines TRBV19 with TRBJ2-5; 7 bases fit TRBD2. V shed 2 bases and J 4 bases; nucleotides not matched to a gene: 4. The CDR3 has 14 amino acids. CDR1 is LNHDA, CDR2 SQIVND, per germline (reference sequence). The DNA for the CDR3 is TGTGCCAGTAGTATAAATGGGAGGGGAGAGACCCAGTACTTC. Amino acids: CASSINGRGETQYF.

V and J are TRBV5-5 and TRBJ1-1, with D tentatively TRBD1 (6 bases). Germline V gives CDR1 SGHKS, CDR2 YYEKEE (reference sequence). CDR3 length: 14 amino acids. Trimming cost V 4 bases and J 2 bases, with 12 bases left between them. The CDR3 loop is CASSGRTANTEAFF. CDR3 coding DNA: TGTGCCAGCAGCGGACGGACAGCTAACACTGAAGCTTTCTTT.

J is TRBJ2-3 and V is TRBV19; TRBD2 agrees at 13 bases. CDR1 and CDR2 from the germline V gene are LNHDA and SQIVND (reference sequence). The J segment lost 4 bases and the V segment lost 6 bases, leaving 7 bases of the junction unmatched. The CDR3 runs to 16 residues. CDR3 region: CASSSTSGRASDTQYF. In DNA form, the CDR3 reads TGTGCCAGTAGCTCCACTAGCGGGAGGGCCTCAGATACGCAGTATTTT.

V and J are TRBV7-9 and TRBJ2-7, with D perhaps TRBD1 (6 bases). Per the germline V gene, CDR1 is SEHNR and CDR2 is FQNEAQ (reference sequence). This CDR3 contains 12 residues. V was clipped by 4 bases and J by 6 bases, with 10 bases between them. The CDR3 nucleotides read TGTGCCAGCAGCTCCAACAGGGTCGAGCAGTACTTC. Amino acids: CASSSNRVEQYF.

The CDR3 here is CASSLSWGANYGYTF. The CDR3 DNA reads TGTGCCAGCAGTTTATCCTGGGGGGCTAACTATGGCTACACCTTC. The J gene is TRBJ1-2, the V gene TRBV27, with a possible D match to TRBD1 (5 bases). The germline V gene encodes CDR1 MNHEY and CDR2 SMNVEV (reference sequence). The CDR3 runs 15 residues. Trimming took 0 bases from V and 0 from J, leaving 8 bases between them.

The chain uses TRBV11-2 and TRBJ1-5; 8 nucleotides line up with TRBD1. Germline-derived CDR1 and CDR2 are SGHAT and FQNNGV. The trim removed 4 bases at V and 3 bases at J, leaving 5 bases unmatched. CDR3 length: 15 residues. The CDR3 nucleotides are TGTGCCAGCAGCTCGGGACAGGTCCCCAATCAGCCCCAGCATTTT. Its protein is CASSSGQVPNQPQHF.

The chain uses TRBV7-9 and TRBJ2-1, with TRBD1 as a possible D gene (6 bases). V was pared by 4 bases and J by 0 bases, with 10 bases between. CDR1 is SEHNR, CDR2 FQNEAQ, per germline (reference sequence). The CDR3 spans 15 residues. CDR3 region: CASSYRVSSYNEQFF. CDR3 in DNA: TGTGCCAGCAGCTACAGGGTTAGCTCCTACAATGAGCAGTTCTTC. The full variable domain, completed using reference TRBV7-9 and TRBJ2-1, is DTGVSQNPRHKITKRGQNVTFRCDPISEHNRLYWYRQTLGQGPEFLTYFQNEAQLEKSRLLSDRFSAERPKGSFSTLEIQRTEQGDSAMYLCASSYRVSSYNEQFFGPGTRLTVL.

Turning to this clone: The identical CDR3 is also encoded by other nucleotide sequences in the sample. V usage is TRBV7-9 and J usage is TRBJ2-7, with D uncertain. This CDR3 is 12 amino acids long. Germline CDR1 is SEHNR and CDR2 is FQNEAQ (reference sequence). Trimming removed 5 bases at V and 0 bases at J, with 5 bases between. CDR3 sequence: CASSLSSYEQYF. CDR3 DNA sequence: TGTGCCAGCAGCCTAAGCTCCTACGAGCAGTACTTC.

V and J are TRBV5-3 and TRBJ1-2, with D perhaps matching TRBD1 (6 bases). TRBV5-3 is labeled an ORF, and its function is uncertain. V lost 0 bases to trimming and J lost 5 bases, with 14 bases between them. This CDR3 comprises 15 residues. The DNA of the CDR3 is TGTGCCAGAAGCTTGGGCCTCCCGACAGGTTATGGCTACACCTTC. Its protein is CARSLGLPTGYGYTF.

The chain employs TRBV29-1 and TRBJ1-3; D gene ambiguous. Germline V gene data show CDR1 as SQVTM and CDR2 as ANQGSEA. Trimming removed 4 bases at V and 0 bases at J, with 4 bases between. CDR3 length: 12 amino acids. CDR3: CSVASSGNTIYF. The CDR3 DNA sequence: TGCAGCGTTGCCAGCTCTGGAAACACCATATATTTT.

The chain recombines TRBV7-9 with TRBJ2-1; TRBD2 matches 9 bases. Germline values: CDR1 SEHNR, CDR2 FQNEAQ (reference sequence). J gave up 4 bases and V 2 bases, and 3 bases lay outside the gene matches. CDR3 length equals 15 residues. This CDR3 is CASSLWLAGYNEQFF. DNA for the CDR3: TGTGCCAGCAGCTTATGGCTAGCGGGGTACAATGAGCAGTTCTTC.

This rearrangement joins TRBV14 to TRBJ2-1; 9 nucleotides line up with TRBD2. The CDR3 covers 16 residues. Germline CDR1 is SGHDN and CDR2 is FVKESK. The V segment lost 3 bases and the J segment 3 bases; nucleotides outside the gene matches: 6. The CDR3: CASSQYLAGSYNEQFF. In DNA form, the CDR3 reads TGTGCCAGCAGCCAGTACCTAGCGGGGAGCTACAATGAGCAGTTCTTC.

This clone was seen a single time. The chain links TRBV24-1 to TRBJ2-3; maybe TRBD2 (6 bases). Trimming pared 3 bases from V and 4 bases from J, leaving 10 bases between. CDR1 is KGHDR and CDR2 is SFDVKD in the germline V gene. The CDR3 has 14 amino acids. CDR3 sequence: CATSDPTRPDTQYF. The CDR3 region has the DNA TGTGCCACCAGTGATCCGACTAGACCAGATACGCAGTATTTT.

This clone was seen more than once but under ten times. The chain is built from TRBV19 and TRBJ1-2, with D possibly being TRBD1 (5 bases). Germline loops: CDR1 LNHDA, CDR2 SQIVND (reference sequence). This CDR3 is 13 amino acids long. V lost 6 bases, J lost 4 bases, and 12 bases lay in between. CDR3 sequence: CASRAWDFYGYTF. In DNA, the CDR3 is TGTGCCAGTAGGGCTTGGGACTTCTATGGCTACACCTTC.

This chain uses TRBV27 with TRBJ2-7; 8 nucleotides match TRBD2. V gave up 0 bases and J gave up 3 bases; unmatched junction bases: 7. CDR3 size: 16 residues. In germline, CDR1 is MNHEY, CDR2 SMNVEV (reference sequence). CDR3 protein: CASSLSTGGTDYEQYF. Written as DNA, the CDR3 is TGTGCCAGCAGTTTATCCACGGGAGGGACTGACTACGAGCAGTACTTC.

The chain employs TRBV29-1 and TRBJ1-1; the D is unclear. CDR3 length equals 15 residues. V lost 0 bases, J lost 1 base, and 12 bases lay in between. CDR1 and CDR2 from the germline V gene are SQVTM and ANQGSEA. The CDR3 reads CSVEDLWAGNTEAFF. CDR3 nucleotide sequence: TGCAGCGTTGAAGATCTATGGGCAGGGAACACTGAAGCTTTCTTT.

There are a few counts of this clone. The V gene is TRBV2, the J gene TRBJ2-3, with 14 bases matching TRBD2. CDR1 and CDR2 (germline): SNHLY, FYNNEI. This CDR3 spans 15 amino acids. Trimming removed 7 bases from V and 4 bases from J; junction bases left unmatched: 4. This chain's CDR3 is CASKGTSGSPDTQYF. The CDR3 DNA reads TGTGCCAGCAAAGGGACTAGCGGGAGCCCAGATACGCAGTATTTT.

The count of this clone is one. This chain connects TRBV21-1 to TRBJ1-5. TRBV21-1 is a documented pseudogene. The CDR3 spans 17 residues. The CDR3 sequence: CASSIIGLGRSNQPQHF. The CDR3 DNA sequence: TGTGCCAGCAGCATAATAGGACTTGGGAGGAGCAATCAGCCCCAGCATTTT.

The chain has TRBV5-1 and TRBJ1-1; TRBD1 agrees at 11 bases. Germline V lookup: CDR1 SGHRS, CDR2 YFSETQ. The CDR3 covers 15 residues. The V segment lost 7 bases and the J segment 4 bases; nucleotides outside the gene matches: 9. CDR3: CASSEDRGRITEAFF. The CDR3 DNA reads TGCGCCAGCTCCGAGGACAGGGGGCGCATCACTGAAGCTTTCTTT.